Presented here are 11 T cell receptor beta chains from one specimen sequenced in a study of T cells in Graves' hyperthyroidism and ophthalmopathy. Amplification of TCR beta CDR3 regions was performed using RNA transcripts as template. During a first-round RT-PCR of the TCR CDR3, the HTBI primer set was used. In TCRdb, the multiplex PCR reads were re-called with MiXCR into one record per CDR3 protein. The sample has 400,000 to 550,000 distinct CDR3 sequences, roughly an eighth seen once; the top ten hold roughly 17%. Source material: blood. These receptor sequences come from a woman under 30 with Graves' hyperthyroidism.

This clonotype showed up many times. The chain couples TRBV12-3 or TRBV12-4 to TRBJ2-4; TRBD2 matches at 9 bases. This CDR3 comprises 14 residues. V lost 3 bases to trimming and J lost 9 bases; unmatched junction nucleotides: 6. CDR3: CASSFSSGRTIQYF. The CDR3 coding sequence is TGTGCCAGCAGTTTCAGTAGCGGGAGAACCATTCAGTACTTC.

This clonotype was counted only a few times. This sequence joins TRBV20-1 and TRBJ2-4; weak D call: TRBD1 (5 bases). The CDR3 is 12 residues long. Germline-derived CDR1 and CDR2 are DFQATT and SNEGSKA (reference sequence). V was shortened by 6 bases and J by 6 bases, with 12 bases between the two germline ends. As DNA, the CDR3 is TGCAGTGCCCTGATTCAGGGAAACATTCAGTACTTC. It encodes CSALIQGNIQYF.

This clonotype was counted many times. The chain combines TRBV6-5 with TRBJ1-1, with D unresolved. Trimming took 2 bases from V and 6 from J, leaving 7 bases between them. Germline V gives CDR1 MNHEY, CDR2 SVGAGI. This CDR3 contains 12 residues. CDR3 protein: CASSYGQAEAFF. In DNA, the CDR3 is TGTGCCAGCAGTTACGGCCAGGCTGAAGCTTTCTTT.

This clonotype was seen at least ten times. The rearrangement joins TRBV30 to TRBJ1-1; D is unclear. CDR3 length: 13 amino acids. CDR1 GTSNPN and CDR2 SVGIG come from the germline V gene (reference sequence). Trimming stripped 3 bases from V and 4 bases from J, with 12 bases between. As DNA, the CDR3 is TGTGCCTGGAGCCTCTATCCAGGCACTGAAGCTTTCTTT. This gives the protein CAWSLYPGTEAFF. The whole variable domain, filled in from reference TRBV30 and TRBJ1-1, reads SQTIHQWPATLVQPVGSPLSLECTVEGTSNPNLYWYRQAAGRGLQLLFYSVGIGQISSEVPQNLSASRPQDRQFILSSKKLLLSDSGFYLCAWSLYPGTEAFFGQGTRLTVV.

This clonotype was seen ten or more times. V gene TRBV20-1 combines with J gene TRBJ1-1; 7 nucleotides agree with TRBD1. J gave up 5 bases and V 1 base, and 7 bases lay outside the gene matches. The CDR3 sequence is 14 residues long. Germline V lookup: CDR1 DFQATT, CDR2 SNEGSKA (reference sequence). CDR3 loop: CSARGLQGETEAFF. CDR3 DNA sequence: TGCAGTGCTAGAGGTCTCCAGGGGGAGACTGAAGCTTTCTTT.

There are many counts of this clonotype. The chain recombines TRBV11-3 with TRBJ2-3, with a weak D call TRBD2 (6 bases). V shed 5 bases and J shed 2 bases, with 17 bases lying between them. Looked up from germline, CDR1 is SGHNT and CDR2 is YENEEA. There are 16 residues in the CDR3. The CDR3 nucleotides are TGTGCCAGCAGCCCCACGACTAGTACGAACACAGATACGCAGTATTTT. Translating it yields CASSPTTSTNTDTQYF.

This clonotype occurred many times. This sequence joins TRBV12-3 or TRBV12-4 and TRBJ2-1; 15 nucleotides agree with TRBD2. CDR3 length: 16 residues. The V gene end was trimmed by 6 bases and the J gene end by 3 bases; junction bases not matched to a gene: 3. For the CDR3, the DNA is TGTGCCAGCAGGGGACTAGCGGGAGGATTCTACAATGAGCAGTTCTTC. Protein sequence: CASRGLAGGFYNEQFF.

This clonotype was observed many times. The rearrangement uses TRBV7-6 and TRBJ2-7; 8 nucleotides agree with TRBD2. Trimming took 5 bases from V and 3 from J; bases not matched to a gene: 9. CDR3 length: 15 amino acids. Germline V gives CDR1 SGHVS, CDR2 FNYEAQ. The CDR3 bases are TGTGCCAGCAGCCTTCGTGGTAGCGGGAACTACGAGCAGTACTTC. It codes for CASSLRGSGNYEQYF.

This clonotype was recorded many times. The chain recombines TRBV29-1 with TRBJ2-3, with D possibly being TRBD1 or TRBD2 (7 bases each). Per germline, CDR1 SQVTM and CDR2 ANQGSEA. The CDR3 has 20 amino acids. Trimming took off 7 bases at V and 2 bases at J, with 34 bases between the two ends. This chain's CDR3 is CSGGGPASVRGTAYTDTQYF. The DNA for the CDR3 is TGCAGCGGCGGGGGACCGGCCTCCGTGCGGGGGACAGCATACACAGATACGCAGTATTTT.

This clonotype was detected ten times or more. The CDR3 sequence is CASSEQGYEQYV. CDR3 nucleotides: TGTGCCAGCAGTGAACAGGGTTACGAGCAGTACGTC. The rearrangement joins TRBV6-1 to TRBJ2-7; D may be TRBD1 (5 bases). The length of the CDR3 is 12 residues. V was clipped by 2 bases and J by 4 bases, with 6 bases between them. The germline gives CDR1 MNHNS, CDR2 SASEGT.

This clonotype came up many times. Compared with germline, one end of the junction differs, possibly owing to a read error. The chain uses TRBV5-1 and TRBJ1-2; D is possibly TRBD1 (6 bases). From germline, CDR1 is SGHRS and CDR2 YFSETQ. CDR3 length: 13 residues. DNA for the CDR3: TGTGCCAGCAGCGAAGGACAGAACTATGGCTACACCTTC. As protein: CASSEGQNYGYTF.